The sequence of this T cell receptor (beta chain) was determined in a study of regulatory T cells in long-lasting Graves disease. Documented time point: persistent/refractory GD, antithyroid drugs over 5 years with positive TRAb. Following extraction of RNA from PBMCs, that RNA was used to make the TCR library. Germline V gene lookup returns CDR1 LGHDT and CDR2 YNNKEL (reference sequence). The V end was cut by 4 bases, the J end by 1 base, with 9 bases between. This CDR3 is built from 14 residues. Assembly of TCR beta libraries relied on iRepertoire HTBI primers together with Arm-PCR of CDR3 regions. MiXCR, run by TCRdb on the multiplex PCR reads, gives a single entry per CDR3 protein. Of approximately 400,000 distinct CDR3 sequences in the sample, around 20% are singletons; the top ten hold around 21%.

Sequences were derived from peripheral blood mononuclear cells (PBMCs), sampled when the disease was refractory, from a patient treated with antithyroid drugs. This chain connects TRBV3-1 to TRBJ2-3; no reliable D call. The clonotype was recovered from a female donor with Graves disease. CDR3 protein: CASSPVWGTDTQYF. The CDR3 DNA is TGTGCCAGCAGCCCCGTATGGGGCACAGATACGCAGTATTTT.